A selection of T cell receptor beta chains follows, all from one sample in a study of T-cell memory formation after mild COVID-19. MiXCR was run by TCRdb on the 5' RACE reads, yielding one entry per CDR3 protein. The table records approximately 400,000 distinct CDR3 sequences, under 20% of them present only once. Source material: PBMCs or a T cell subset sorted from them (not recorded which). These receptors came from a man aged 18 to 29 who had mild COVID-19 (a few samples of this study predate the infection). Cell type and time point are not known. CDR3s include the opening cysteine and the closing phenylalanine or tryptophan. A D gene is named only where the DNA matches it firmly. Expanded clones get a size class; other rows say once, few or many, or leave the size out.

abundance	len	j_gene	d_gene	v_gene	CDR3aa	CDR3nt
-	14	TRBJ2-5	TRBD2	TRBV12-3/TRBV12-4	CASSPGAGGETQYF	TGTGCCAGCAGCCCCGGGGCCGGGGGGGAGACCCAGTACTTC
few	15	TRBJ2-1	-	TRBV7-9	CASSFSGGQRNEQFF	TGTGCCAGCAGCTTTTCGGGGGGCCAGAGGAATGAGCAGTTCTTC
many	14	TRBJ2-7	-	TRBV11-2	CASSQGTRFYEQYF	TGTGCCAGCAGCCAAGGAACACGGTTCTACGAGCAGTACTTC
-	17	TRBJ2-3	TRBD2	TRBV5-1	CASSWDRLATSQDTQYF	TGCGCCAGCAGCTGGGACCGACTAGCTACGTCCCAAGATACGCAGTATTTT
-	14	TRBJ1-4	-	TRBV12-3/TRBV12-4	CASSLVRREEKLFF	TGTGCCAGCAGTTTAGTCAGGAGGGAGGAAAAACTGTTTTTT
-	12	TRBJ1-2	-	TRBV29-1	CSVVQGDKGYTF	TGCAGCGTAGTTCAGGGAGACAAAGGCTACACCTTC
-	17	TRBJ2-4	-	TRBV2	CASSEGGNLGGKNIQYF	TGTGCCAGCAGTGAAGGAGGGAACTTAGGGGGCAAAAACATTCAGTACTTC
-	16	TRBJ2-3	-	TRBV4-1	CASSQEGPLAADTQYF	TGCGCCAGCAGCCAAGAAGGCCCACTAGCCGCGGATACGCAGTATTTT
-	14	TRBJ1-2	-	TRBV7-9	CASSLGMGAYGYTF	TGTGCCAGCAGCTTAGGGATGGGGGCCTATGGCTACACCTTC
few	16	TRBJ1-1	-	TRBV6-2/TRBV6-3	CASSYSRGPMNTEAFF	TGTGCCAGCAGTTACTCCAGGGGCCCCATGAACACTGAAGCTTTCTTT
-	15	TRBJ1-2	-	TRBV10-3	CAISETGQGRMEKTF	TGTGCCATCAGTGAGACAGGGCAGGGGCGTATGGAGAAGACCTTC
-	12	TRBJ1-2	TRBD1	TRBV29-1	CSVTGQGASYTF	TGCAGCGTCACGGGACAGGGGGCCAGCTACACCTTC
few	14	TRBJ1-2	-	TRBV12-3/TRBV12-4	CASSVTGEIYGYTF	TGTGCCAGCAGTGTGACAGGAGAAATTTATGGCTACACCTTC
-	17	TRBJ2-7	TRBD1	TRBV6-6	CASSYPPGTGGPYEQYF	TGTGCCAGCAGTTACCCCCCGGGGACAGGAGGGCCCTACGAGCAGTACTTC
-	15	TRBJ2-3	-	TRBV3-1	CASSQESRISDTQYF	TGTGCCAGCAGCCAAGAGTCGCGGATTTCAGATACGCAGTATTTT
-	13	TRBJ2-4	TRBD1	TRBV20-1	CSANRDRGHIQYF	TGCAGTGCTAACCGGGACAGGGGGCACATTCAGTACTTC
many	15	TRBJ2-2	-	TRBV5-1	CASSLVSGRTGELFF	TGCGCCAGCAGCTTGGTTTCGGGGCGCACCGGGGAGCTGTTTTTT
-	13	TRBJ2-7	-	TRBV20-1	CSAPPSQGYEQYF	TGCAGTGCGCCCCCTTCCCAGGGCTACGAGCAGTACTTC
few	16	TRBJ2-3	-	TRBV5-1	CASSLFFVPGSDTQYF	TGCGCCAGCAGCTTGTTCTTTGTGCCTGGCTCAGATACGCAGTATTTT
-	16	TRBJ2-2	TRBD1	TRBV7-2	CASSPGQVLNTGELFF	TGTGCCAGCAGCCCGGGACAGGTTTTAAACACCGGGGAGCTGTTTTTT
few	14	TRBJ2-5	-	TRBV12-3/TRBV12-4	CASSPRTSPETQYF	TGTGCCAGCAGTCCCCGGACGTCTCCCGAGACCCAGTACTTC
-	13	TRBJ1-1	-	TRBV10-3	CAITLNRNTEAFF	TGTGCCATCACTCTGAACAGGAACACTGAAGCTTTCTTT
few	16	TRBJ2-6	-	TRBV6-5	CASSYSVSPGANVLTF	TGTGCCAGCAGTTACTCGGTCAGCCCTGGGGCCAACGTCCTGACTTTC
-	13	TRBJ2-5	-	TRBV9	CASKGHPEETQYF	TGTGCCAGCAAGGGACACCCAGAAGAGACCCAGTACTTC
-	13	TRBJ1-5	-	TRBV6-5	CASSYTRDQPQHF	TGTGCCAGCAGTTACACGAGGGATCAGCCCCAGCATTTT
-	13	TRBJ1-3	-	TRBV9	CASSVGTENTIYF	TGTGCCAGCAGCGTAGGGACCGAAAACACCATATATTTT
-	13	TRBJ2-3	-	TRBV7-2	CASSIYRVDTQYF	TGTGCCAGCAGCATCTACAGGGTGGATACGCAGTATTTT
-	14	TRBJ1-3	TRBD1	TRBV29-1	CSVTGAYSGNTIYF	TGCAGCGTTACAGGGGCCTACTCTGGAAACACCATATATTTT
-	15	TRBJ2-3	TRBD2	TRBV7-2	CASSSWTSGGNTQYF	TGTGCCAGCAGCTCCTGGACTAGCGGGGGTAATACGCAGTATTTT
-	16	TRBJ2-1	-	TRBV18	CASSAFSGSSYNEQFF	TGTGCCAGCTCAGCCTTTTCGGGGTCCTCCTACAATGAGCAGTTCTTC
-	13	TRBJ1-2	-	TRBV7-2	CASSFPGEIGYTF	TGTGCCAGCAGCTTCCCAGGGGAAATAGGCTACACCTTC
-	13	TRBJ2-1	TRBD2	TRBV6-5	CATGTSGHNEQFF	TGTGCCACCGGGACTAGCGGACACAATGAGCAGTTCTTC